These 28 T cell receptor beta chains came from one sample sequenced in a study of OX40 agonist ivuxolimab in advanced cancers. Measured with immunoSEQ multiplex PCR; TCRdb has only the in-frame clones, and not every one. The sample carries 90,000 to 100,000 clones, 70% to 85% recorded once. Source: CD4+ or CD8+ T cells sorted from blood, taken in a trial of the OX40 agonist ivuxolimab. The receptors shown here come from an adult with an advanced solid tumor such as melanoma, head and neck, liver or kidney cancer.

The chain joins TRBV7-3 to TRBJ2-3; possible D gene TRBD2, 5 bases. This CDR3 has 14 residues. The V and J ends lost 6 bases and 0 bases respectively, with 10 bases between them. Germline V gives CDR1 SGHTA, CDR2 FQGTGA. The CDR3 DNA reads TGTGCCAGCAGTCCGGGGAGTAGCACAGATACGCAGTATTTT. Amino acid sequence: CASSPGSSTDTQYF.

The chain combines TRBV6-1 with TRBJ2-7; the D gene is possibly TRBD1 (6 bases). The length of the CDR3 is 11 residues. Trimming took 5 bases from V and 6 from J, leaving 8 bases between them. Germline V gives CDR1 MNHNS, CDR2 SASEGT. This CDR3 reads CASSTGLEQYF. CDR3 coding DNA: TGTGCCAGCAGTACAGGGCTCGAGCAGTACTTC.

In this sample, this clone turned up once. Here the CDR3 reads CASSIIRQREQFF. In nucleotides, the CDR3 is TGTGCCAGTAGTATTATCCGCCAACGTGAGCAGTTCTTC. J is TRBJ2-1 and V is TRBV19, with D unclear. This CDR3 is built from 13 residues. V lost 3 bases to trimming and J lost 9 bases, with 12 bases between them. Germline CDR1 LNHDA, CDR2 SQIVND (reference sequence).

The rearrangement joins TRBV28 to TRBJ1-4; tentatively, D is TRBD1 (5 bases). CDR3 length equals 13 residues. Germline assignment: CDR1 MDHEN and CDR2 SYDVKM. V was trimmed by 10 bases and J by 8 bases, leaving 17 bases between them. The DNA of the CDR3 is TGTGCCACCTTGGGGGGTTCTATCGAAAAACTGTTTTTT. This translates into CATLGGSIEKLFF.

The chain uses TRBV28 and TRBJ1-2; D might be TRBD1 (6 bases). V lost 3 bases, J lost 8 bases, and 16 bases lay in between. Germline V CDR1 and CDR2: MDHEN, SYDVKM. The CDR3 totals 14 residues. Here the CDR3 reads CASSLGAGARGYTF. DNA of the CDR3: TGTGCCAGCAGTTTGGGGGCAGGGGCGCGGGGCTACACCTTC.

The sample holds a few counts of this clone. The chain uses TRBV15 and TRBJ1-3; D gene unclear. Germline V gene sequence: CDR1 LNHNV, CDR2 YYDKDF (reference sequence). The CDR3 has 15 amino acids. Trimming removed 0 bases from V and 2 bases from J, with 8 bases in between. The CDR3 region is CATSRDGGTGNTIYF. The CDR3 coding sequence is TGTGCCACCAGCAGAGACGGAGGGACTGGAAACACCATATATTTT.

The chain uses TRBV9 and TRBJ1-4, with D possibly matching TRBD1 (6 bases). With 5 bases removed from V and 5 bases from J, the gap between germline ends came to 16 bases. The CDR3 contains 15 residues. Germline assignment: CDR1 SGDLS and CDR2 YYNGEE. The CDR3 DNA sequence: TGTGCCAGCAGTCGTTTGGACAGCGCAAATGAAAAACTGTTTTTT. It encodes CASSRLDSANEKLFF.

The chain joins TRBV21-1 to TRBJ2-2; TRBD1 was called by the table and not checked on the DNA. TRBV21-1 is noted as a pseudogene. The CDR3 extends over 19 amino acids. CDR3 sequence: CASSKAQGGRGMNTGELFF. For the CDR3, the DNA is TGTGCCAGCAGCAAAGCGCAGGGGGGTAGGGGCATGAACACCGGGGAGCTGTTTTTT.

The chain has TRBV27 and TRBJ1-2, with 7 nucleotides matching TRBD1. Germline loops: CDR1 MNHEY, CDR2 SMNVEV (reference sequence). CDR3 size: 16 residues. With 0 bases clipped from V and 8 bases from J, the junction kept 12 bases outside the gene matches. The CDR3 DNA reads TGTGCCAGCAGTTTATCAACAGGGGCCCGGACGGGAGGCTACACCTTC. Amino acids: CASSLSTGARTGGYTF.

The chain combines TRBV5-1 with TRBJ2-7; 10 bases line up with TRBD2. J was trimmed by 2 bases and V by 4 bases; bases with no gene match: 9. Germline assignment: CDR1 SGHRS and CDR2 YFSETQ. This CDR3 contains 16 residues. The CDR3 is CASSPYTSGTTYEQYF. In DNA, the CDR3 is TGCGCCAGCAGCCCCTACACTAGCGGGACTACCTACGAGCAGTACTTC.

The J gene is TRBJ1-4, the V gene TRBV4-3, with D possibly being TRBD1 (6 bases). CDR1 and CDR2 (germline): LGHNA, YSLEER. Trimming took 1 base from V and 8 from J, leaving 14 bases between them. CDR3 size: 15 residues. The chain's CDR3 is CASSQGDRLGEKLFF. CDR3 nucleotide sequence: TGCGCCAGCAGCCAAGGAGACAGGCTAGGAGAAAAACTGTTTTTT.

The chain has TRBV11-2 and TRBJ2-7; tentative D call: TRBD1 (6 bases). CDR1 and CDR2 from the germline V gene are SGHAT and FQNNGV. This CDR3 is built from 16 residues. V was trimmed by 1 base and J by 4 bases, leaving 17 bases between them. The CDR3 bases are TGTGCCAGCAGCTTAGGTGTGGGAGTACAGGGTTACGAGCAGTACTTC. Residues: CASSLGVGVQGYEQYF.

The chain has TRBV5-4 and TRBJ2-2, with TRBD2 matching 10 bases. This CDR3 is 17 amino acids long. Germline V gene sequence: CDR1 SGHNT, CDR2 YYREEE (reference sequence). Trimming removed 6 bases from V and 6 bases from J; junction bases left unmatched: 14. The DNA of the CDR3 is TGTGCCAGCACCGTAATTTTACTAGCGGGAAGTCCCGGGGAGCTGTTTTTT. Amino acids: CASTVILLAGSPGELFF.

This sequence joins TRBV5-8 and TRBJ1-5; 8 nucleotides match TRBD1. Germline CDR1 reads SGHTS; CDR2 reads YDEGEE. The CDR3 covers 15 residues. Trimming removed 5 bases from V and 0 bases from J; junction bases left unmatched: 4. This chain's CDR3 is CASRLGQVSNQPQHF. CDR3 nucleotides: TGTGCCAGCAGGCTGGGACAGGTTAGCAATCAGCCCCAGCATTTT.

J is TRBJ2-7 and V is TRBV5-1; 7 nucleotides agree with TRBD2. J lost 7 bases, V lost 4 bases, and 5 bases had no gene match. The CDR3 runs to 12 residues. Germline lookup yields CDR1 SGHRS and CDR2 YFSETQ. CDR3 region: CASSRTSEEQYF. CDR3 nucleotides: TGCGCCAGCAGCAGGACTAGTGAAGAGCAGTACTTC.

This chain uses TRBV2 with TRBJ1-2; 7 nucleotides align to TRBD1. J gave up 3 bases and V 2 bases, and 15 bases lay outside the gene matches. The CDR3 is 18 amino acids. CDR1 is SNHLY and CDR2 is FYNNEI in the germline V gene. CDR3 coding DNA: TGTGCCAGCAGTGAATTTTTGCCTCTACAGGGGACCCACTATGGCTACACCTTC. This translates into CASSEFLPLQGTHYGYTF.

The chain joins TRBV5-6 to TRBJ1-6; D uncertain. Germline lookup yields CDR1 SGHDT and CDR2 YYEEEE. The CDR3 covers 12 residues. Trimming removed 5 bases at V and 9 bases at J, with 9 bases between. Written as DNA, the CDR3 is TGTGCCAGCAGTTTCCTGATTTCACCCCTCCACTTT. Translated, it gives CASSFLISPLHF.

The genes are TRBV6-5 and TRBJ1-3, with D tentatively TRBD1 (5 bases). With 6 bases removed from V and 3 bases from J, the gap between germline ends came to 15 bases. Germline CDR1 reads MNHEY; CDR2 reads SVGAGI. The CDR3 runs 15 residues. CDR3 coding DNA: TGTGCCAGCAGCCCCGACAGATTCCATGGAAACACCATATATTTT. It encodes CASSPDRFHGNTIYF.

The CDR3 is CASSLLRPQGSTDTQYF. The CDR3 coding sequence is TGTGCCAGCAGCCTACTAAGACCACAGGGGAGCACAGATACGCAGTATTTT. The rearrangement links TRBV7-9 to TRBJ2-3; TRBD1 agrees at 7 bases. Germline V gene sequence: CDR1 SEHNR, CDR2 FQNEAQ (reference sequence). The J segment lost 0 bases and the V segment lost 5 bases, leaving 11 bases of the junction unmatched. This CDR3 is 17 amino acids long.

The chain has TRBV18 and TRBJ1-2, with D possibly matching TRBD1 (6 bases). The germline V and J ends were trimmed by 4 bases and 4 bases, with 13 bases remaining between them. Germline CDR1 and CDR2: KGHSH and LQKENI. The CDR3 covers 14 residues. CDR3 sequence reads: CASSRQGQSYGYTF. CDR3 nucleotide sequence: TGTGCCAGCTCACGACAAGGACAGTCCTATGGCTACACCTTC.

Remarks on this clone: The junction departs from germline at one end; a sequencing error may be responsible. V is TRBV11-2 and J is TRBJ2-7, with TRBD2 identical over 7 bases. CDR1 and CDR2 from the germline V gene are SGHAT and FQNNGV. The CDR3 has 16 residues. The CDR3 loop reads CASRLAVGGTTYEQYF. Written as DNA, the CDR3 is TGTGCCAGCAGGTTAGCCGTGGGGGGGACCACCTACGAGCAGTACTTC.

V and J are TRBV28 and TRBJ1-1; no definite D call. Between the trimmed V and J ends, which lost 6 bases and 7 bases, there was a span of 12 bases. There are 12 residues in the CDR3. CDR1 is MDHEN and CDR2 is SYDVKM in the germline V gene. CDR3 protein: CASRLPWGEAFF. The CDR3 region has the DNA TGTGCCAGCAGGCTACCGTGGGGTGAAGCTTTCTTT.

The chain links TRBV11-2 to TRBJ2-7; 9 positions match TRBD2. The CDR3 covers 15 residues. After removal of 2 bases from V and 3 bases from J, the junction contained 5 bases not matched to a gene. Germline-derived CDR1 and CDR2 are SGHAT and FQNNGV. The CDR3 coding sequence is TGTGCCAGCAGCTTAATCCTAGCGGGGATCTACGAGCAGTACTTC. This sequence encodes CASSLILAGIYEQYF.

The chain combines TRBV18 with TRBJ2-1; possible D gene TRBD1, 5 bases. Trimming stripped 6 bases from V and 10 bases from J, with 16 bases between. In germline, CDR1 is KGHSH, CDR2 LQKENI. The CDR3 length is 13 residues. CDR3 protein: CASSSVDSPEQFF. The CDR3 region has the DNA TGTGCCAGCTCGTCTGTAGACAGCCCCGAGCAGTTCTTC. The full variable domain, its missing parts supplied by reference TRBV18 and TRBJ2-1, is NAGVMQNPRHLVRRRGQEARLRCSPMKGHSHVYWYRQLPEEGLKFMVYLQKENIIDESGMPKERFSAEFPKEGPSILRIQQVVRGDSAAYFCASSSVDSPEQFFGPGTRLTVL.

The chain employs TRBV5-1 and TRBJ2-2; 7 nucleotides align to TRBD1. CDR3 length: 15 amino acids. The germline V gene encodes CDR1 SGHRS and CDR2 YFSETQ. Losses at the gene ends were 0 bases for V and 4 bases for J; bases not matched to a gene: 3. In nucleotides, the CDR3 is TGCGCCAGCAGCTTGGCCCCAGGGGGCACCGGGGAGCTGTTTTTT. It encodes CASSLAPGGTGELFF.

This chain connects TRBV4-3 to TRBJ1-3; D uncertain. This CDR3 comprises 12 residues. Germline V gene data show CDR1 as LGHNA and CDR2 as YSLEER. V lost 0 bases to trimming and J lost 7 bases, with 4 bases between them. The CDR3 nucleotides read TGCGCCAGCAGCCAAGATCGGAACACCATATATTTT. It is translated as CASSQDRNTIYF.

This sequence joins TRBV7-8 and TRBJ1-1; D gene unclear. The germline CDR1 and CDR2 sequences are SGHVS and FQNEAQ. The CDR3 runs 13 residues. V was pared by 3 bases and J by 2 bases, with 7 bases between. In DNA form, the CDR3 reads TGTGCCAGCAGCTTGGGAGCAAACACTGAAGCTTTCTTT. Translation gives CASSLGANTEAFF.

This clone was observed once. The rearrangement uses TRBV27 and TRBJ2-7, with TRBD2 as a possible D gene (7 bases). There are 17 residues in the CDR3. V was clipped by 5 bases and J by 2 bases, with 22 bases between them. Germline-derived CDR1 and CDR2 are MNHEY and SMNVEV (reference sequence). In DNA, the CDR3 is TGTGCCAGCAGTCACCCTCGTGGGGGGGCCTCCCCCTACGAGCAGTACTTC. As protein: CASSHPRGGASPYEQYF.